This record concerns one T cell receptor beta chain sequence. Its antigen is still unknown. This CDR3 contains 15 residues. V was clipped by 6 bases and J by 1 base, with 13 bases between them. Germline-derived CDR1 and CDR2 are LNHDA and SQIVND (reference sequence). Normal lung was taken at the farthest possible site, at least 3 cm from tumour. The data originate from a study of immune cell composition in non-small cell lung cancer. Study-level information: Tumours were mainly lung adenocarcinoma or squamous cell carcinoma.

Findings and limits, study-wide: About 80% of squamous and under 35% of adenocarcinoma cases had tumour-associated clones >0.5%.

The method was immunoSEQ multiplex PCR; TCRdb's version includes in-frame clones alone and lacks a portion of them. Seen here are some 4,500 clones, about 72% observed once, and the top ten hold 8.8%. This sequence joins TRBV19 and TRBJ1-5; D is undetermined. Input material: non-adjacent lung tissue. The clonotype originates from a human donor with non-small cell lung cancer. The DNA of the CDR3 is TGTGCCAGTAGAGGGCTCCTCGGGAGCAATCAGCCCCAGCATTTT. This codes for CASRGLLGSNQPQHF.